This T cell receptor (beta chain) came from a study of cytomegalovirus exposure and HLA in healthy donors (dated by TCRdb to the late 2010s). Looking at the study overall: An earlier analysis of about 560 of the donors reported 250 to 350 Gb of sequence data and approximately 120 million unique TCR beta sequences obtained from about 179 million T cells. The genetic ancestry cluster associated with self-reported Caucasian donors included 81% of the 300 to 450 genotyped donors. On average, roughly 200,000 unique TCR beta nucleotide sequences were sequenced per donor among about 400 genotyped donors of the cohort, with 15% to 20% of those sequences being non-productive. An early release covering about 600 HLA-typed donors comprised roughly 300 gigabases of sequencing data and approximately 80 million unique TCR sequences. The study profiled the T cell repertoires of under 700 subjects by immunosequencing and related them to cytomegalovirus serostatus. The later analysis used no new phenotypic data to find candidate immune exposures, relying instead on TCR beta sequences and their occurrence across donors. Every discovery cohort repertoire had been produced on one sequencing platform. In a later genetic analysis, genome-wide SNP genotypes for 398 of the 666 donors were used, and that subset was treated as a discovery cohort. A later analysis re-examined previously published TCR beta repertoires from roughly 650 donors and added high-resolution HLA genotyping to investigate patterns of TCR occurrence. The study combined high-throughput TCR immunosequencing, statistical association of individual TCRs with disease status, and machine learning to predict cytomegalovirus infection status. Alongside the repertoire data, information on donor age, sex, ethnicity and CMV serostatus was compiled. Because of strong linkage in the cohort, a few DR-DQ haplotypes were treated as single units for association and clustering. Class I and class II HLA loci were covered by the typing at four-digit resolution. The study aimed to test whether signatures of past pathogen exposure could be identified by cataloging public T cell receptors. An earlier analysis of around 580 of the donors used high-throughput TCR beta sequencing to judge whether each TCR beta V gene segment behaved as functional or pseudogenic. A separate validation cohort of about 110 different subjects was used in addition to the 666-subject first cohort. The number of typed donors differed by locus: about 629-630 for A, B, C, DRB1 and DQB1; some 500 for DQA1; 606 for DPA1; and around 450 for DPB1.

Library preparation used the immunoSEQ multiplex PCR assay. A mixture of 60 forward primers for TCR Vbeta segments and 13 reverse primers for TCR Jbeta segments was used in the multiplex PCR. The CDR3 region of rearranged TCR beta genes was amplified from genomic DNA with a multiplex PCR assay. On the Illumina HiSeq System, the amplified TCR beta libraries were sequenced as 87-base-pair reads. Turning to the authors' computational methods: A later analysis counted about 76 million unique TCR beta chains across the 666 repertoires, and some 11 million of these chains were shared by at least two donors. To remove PCR and sequencing errors, raw reads were error-corrected and collapsed into unique sequences using a nearest-neighbor algorithm that merged closely related sequences. V, D and J gene segments were assigned by aligning CDR3 sequences to IMGT reference sequences. For a sequence to be retained, a match of at least six nucleotides to both a V gene segment and a J gene segment was required. A rearrangement counted as productive if the CDR3 had no stop codons and remained in frame with V and J, and every other rearrangement counted as non-productive. Following IMGT convention, CDR3 was defined as the stretch from the second conserved V-encoded cysteine up to the conserved J-encoded phenylalanine. The earlier analysis of a few hundred of the donors excluded sequences that lacked an unambiguous match to a single V gene segment. An earlier analysis of under 750 of the donors called V segments functional above 56.7% productive rearrangements and segregating when the between-donor standard deviation exceeded 5%. A statistical classification framework was built to diagnose cytomegalovirus status from the catalog of TCR beta chain sequences. A later analysis assigned V and J genes by comparing TCR nucleotide sequences with IMGT/GENE-DB human TR gene sequences. A later analysis assigned CDR3 sequences and most-parsimonious VDJ recombination scenarios with the TCRdist pipeline. In a later analysis, every TCR beta chain was defined by the combination of its CDR3 amino acid sequence and its V-gene family, and reads without a unique V-gene family were dropped. A later analysis removed roughly 590 highly shared, low-generation-probability nucleotide sequences to deal with suspected cross-contamination and a sequencing artifact. A later analysis calculated a clonal expansion index for each public chain from normalized within-repertoire ranks of inferred template counts. In a later analysis, generation probabilities were computed using a VDJ recombination model fitted to out-of-frame rearrangements, and the results were checked against IGoR. In a later analysis, hypergeometric tests were used to score TCR-TCR, TCR-HLA and TCR-CMV co-occurrence, with a repertoire-size bias correction applied to TCR pairs. In a later analysis, false discovery rates were estimated by permuting HLA or CMV assignments 20 times. In a later analysis, co-occurring TCRs were grouped using DBSCAN, with TCRdist sequence similarity added in when clustering inside HLA-allele-positive subsets. Repertoires with fewer than 30,000 or more than 120,000 public chains, plus five repertoires with anomalous nucleotide sharing, were excluded from co-occurrence clustering. Sourced from immuneACCESS, this table was stored by TCRdb with only in-frame sequences that have V and J called. A share of the clones is absent; for the studies checked, an unresolved V gene accounts for under half, and the remainder has no known explanation. D and trimming were read from the DNA, whereas the V and J calls and clone size are those reported in that table. Within this sample are about 130,000 clones, with 75% to 85% of them counted one time only. The ten largest clones add up to 2% to 3% of the sample.

In total, roughly 710 healthy bone marrow donors made up the cohort. At the time of sampling, all cohort members were nominally healthy, though unrecorded immune exposures were likely present. The donor tested CMV seronegative, placing the donor among the 350 or so seronegative members of the cohort. Each donor provided a peripheral blood sample, and peripheral blood mononuclear cells were used for TCR beta sequencing. Genomic DNA extraction from the blood cell samples was performed with the Qiagen DNeasy Blood Extraction Kit. This clone was found once. Its cognate antigen has yet to be identified. No clone much larger than this one lies a single base away; base qualities are absent. The CDR3 runs 14 residues from the cysteine to the phenylalanine. Only CDR3 DNA remains: 42 bases, in frame from the first base. CDR1 and CDR2 are drawn from the germline V gene (reference sequence): SEHNR, FQNEAQ. A distance of 15 bases separates the germline ends of V and J, which lose 6 bases and 3 bases respectively.

Here is what the overall study found, with its caveats: It was suggested by the authors that the approach could potentially be generalized to other disease states and immunological phenotypes. Sequencing depth was assumed to be roughly uniform across donors in the presence/absence analyses, though that assumption may not hold. An earlier analysis of around 540 of the donors showed that most TCR beta V segments appeared in productive rearrangements either about 87% or about 30% of the time, which broadly matched IMGT annotations. Cytomegalovirus status was reported to be diagnosed by the classifier with high specificity and sensitivity in both the original and validation cohorts. When HLA alleles, especially DR and DQ, strongly co-occurred, TCR associations were difficult to assign to individual alleles. The only immune exposure information available for the cohort was CMV serostatus. In vitro tests confirmed that a few of the cytomegalovirus-associated TCR beta chains recognize cytomegalovirus antigens. According to a later analysis, parvovirus B19, influenza, CMV and Epstein-Barr virus appeared linked to several top co-occurrence clusters. According to a later analysis, most CMV-associated TCR beta chains appeared to be HLA-restricted, and the HLA associations seemed to be driven largely by CMV exposure. In a later analysis, HLA-associated TCR beta chains were found to be more clonally expanded and to have lower generation probabilities than equally common non-associated chains. In the study, about 150 TCR beta chains were listed as associated with cytomegalovirus. According to a later genetic analysis, donors in an Asian-associated ancestry cluster had fewer N-insertions in productive TCRs than the approximately 610-donor mean. A further reported finding was that TCR beta sequences accurately predicted the HLA-A and HLA-B alleles for most subjects in the first cohort. Across donors, most TCR sequences were observed very rarely, whereas some public TCRs were present in many individuals. A cluster of highly shared sequence variants was judged likely to be a technical artifact of the sequencing pipeline. HLA typing was unavailable for some donors at each locus, so association tests used only the typed subset. Linkage disequilibrium might explain the correlated functional status among segregating V segments, but an unknown experimental factor could not be excluded. Only TCR beta chains were sequenced in this cohort, and the absence of alpha or paired-chain data limited detectable features. Over 15 rarely observed V segments, including chromosome 9 orphons, were excluded from the earlier analysis of a few hundred of the donors because counts were too low. According to a later analysis, TCR association rates differed among HLA loci, with DRB1 alleles showing the most associated TCRs and HLA-C alleles showing the fewest. At a false discovery rate of 0.05, a later analysis linked 15,000 to 20,000 TCR beta sequences to specific HLA alleles. Some IMGT-functional V segments, including TRBV6-2 and TRBV6-3, could not be distinguished by the 87-base-pair reads and were therefore excluded. A later genetic analysis associated a missense DCLRE1C variant with V-gene and J-gene trimming of TCR beta chains, and an independent cohort replicated the association.

Here the chain combines TRBV7-9 and TRBJ2-7; no D gene can be assigned with confidence. This receptor was taken from a man aged 50 to 59 in good health and CMV-seronegative. The sample was PBMCs. Here the CDR3 is given as CASSSTPSIYEQYF. The nucleotide sequence reads TGTGCCAGCAGTTCAACTCCTTCCATCTACGAGCAGTACTTC.